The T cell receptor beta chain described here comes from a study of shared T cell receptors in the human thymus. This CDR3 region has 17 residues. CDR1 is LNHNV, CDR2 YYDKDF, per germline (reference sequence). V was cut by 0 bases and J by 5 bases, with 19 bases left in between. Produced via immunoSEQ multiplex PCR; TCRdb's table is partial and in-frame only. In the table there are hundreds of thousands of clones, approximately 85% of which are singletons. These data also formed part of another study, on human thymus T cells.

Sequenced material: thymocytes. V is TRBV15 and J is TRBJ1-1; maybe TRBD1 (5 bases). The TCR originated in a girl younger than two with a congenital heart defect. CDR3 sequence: CATSRESREGRRTEAFF. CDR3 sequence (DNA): TGTGCCACCAGCAGAGAGAGTAGGGAGGGGAGGAGGACTGAAGCTTTCTTT.